Listed here are 12 T cell receptor beta chains from one sample, sequenced in a study of regulatory T cells in long-lasting Graves disease. Described time point: newly diagnosed GD, antithyroid drugs for less than 3 months. PBMC-derived RNA was used for the TCR library. Arm-PCR of CDR3 regions and iRepertoire HTBI primers were used to build TCR beta libraries. One entry per CDR3 protein results from TCRdb running MiXCR on the multiplex PCR reads. The sample consists of 550,000 to 650,000 distinct CDR3 sequences, about 16% of them appearing once. These data also featured in a second study, about T cells in Graves' hyperthyroidism and ophthalmopathy.

The source material was peripheral blood mononuclear cells (PBMCs), sampled at new diagnosis, from a patient treated with antithyroid drugs. All receptors derive from a man between 18 and 35 years old with Graves disease.

In its sample, this clonotype was seen many times. V and J are TRBV5-1 and TRBJ2-3, with D maybe TRBD1 (6 bases). This CDR3 region has 13 residues. CDR1 and CDR2 from the germline V gene are SGHRS and YFSETQ. Trimming took off 6 bases at V and 6 bases at J, with 14 bases between the two ends. In DNA, the CDR3 is TGCGCCAGCACCGGGACATCCCCGGATACGCAGTATTTT. It encodes CASTGTSPDTQYF.

The chain recombines TRBV6-1 with TRBJ2-2; TRBD1 is a possible D gene (6 bases). V shed 7 bases and J shed 4 bases, with 19 bases lying between them. Germline V gene sequence: CDR1 MNHNS, CDR2 SASEGT. There are 16 residues in the CDR3. CDR3 bases: TGTGCCAGCAACGAGGCACAGGGTAGGTCCACCGGGGAGCTGTTTTTT. It encodes CASNEAQGRSTGELFF.

The sample holds many counts of this clonotype. The chain employs TRBV28 and TRBJ1-4, with D perhaps matching TRBD1 (6 bases). Germline assignment: CDR1 MDHEN and CDR2 SYDVKM. The V and J ends lost 6 bases and 8 bases respectively, with 13 bases between them. The CDR3 loop spans 13 amino acids. CDR3 sequence: CASRAGVAEKLFF. The CDR3 DNA sequence: TGTGCCAGCAGGGCAGGGGTAGCAGAAAAACTGTTTTTT.

V usage is TRBV27 and J usage is TRBJ1-5; 8 nucleotides agree with TRBD1. The CDR3 spans 15 residues. The trim removed 6 bases at V and 5 bases at J, leaving 9 bases unmatched. Germline CDR1 reads MNHEY; CDR2 reads SMNVEV (reference sequence). The CDR3 DNA follows: TGTGCCAGCAGAAGGTATGACAGGGGTTATCAGCCCCAGCATTTT. It translates to CASRRYDRGYQPQHF.

The sample holds many counts of this clonotype. The genes are TRBV28 and TRBJ2-3; the D gene could be TRBD1 or TRBD2 (5 bases each). The germline V and J ends were trimmed by 5 bases and 5 bases, with 23 bases remaining between them. CDR3 length: 17 residues. In germline, CDR1 is MDHEN, CDR2 SYDVKM. The CDR3 is CASSLHGAGPEGDTQYF. CDR3 bases: TGTGCCAGCAGTCTCCACGGGGCAGGGCCTGAGGGAGATACGCAGTATTTT.

The J gene is TRBJ2-7, the V gene TRBV12-3 or TRBV12-4; D unclear. This CDR3 comprises 11 residues. The germline V and J ends were trimmed by 4 bases and 7 bases, with 8 bases remaining between them. The CDR3 sequence: CASSSVEEQYF. The CDR3 DNA sequence: TGTGCCAGCAGTTCAGTGGAAGAGCAGTACTTC.

This clonotype was seen more than once but under ten times. The genes are TRBV11-2 and TRBJ2-2; D may be TRBD2 (6 bases). The ends were cut back, 0 bases at V and 4 bases at J, with 12 bases in the middle. This CDR3 region has 16 residues. In germline, CDR1 is SGHAT, CDR2 FQNNGV. The CDR3 DNA sequence: TGTGCCAGCAGCTTAGAGGGAGCGGGTACCACCGGGGAGCTGTTTTTT. Translating gives CASSLEGAGTTGELFF. Variable domain in full (rest from reference TRBV11-2 and TRBJ2-2): EAGVAQSPRYKIIEKRQSVAFWCNPISGHATLYWYQQILGQGPKLLIQFQNNGVVDDSQLPKDRFSAERLKGVDSTLKIQPAKLEDSAVYLCASSLEGAGTTGELFFGEGSRLTVL.

The table lists this clonotype with a few counts. The chain joins TRBV27 to TRBJ1-4; 7 bases match TRBD1. The germline V gene encodes CDR1 MNHEY and CDR2 SMNVEV (reference sequence). This CDR3 spans 15 amino acids. V lost 5 bases, J lost 3 bases, and 6 bases stayed unmatched. The CDR3 protein is CASSPGTDPNEKLFF. The CDR3 DNA reads as TGTGCCAGCAGTCCCGGGACAGATCCTAATGAAAAACTGTTTTTT.

The J gene is TRBJ1-1, the V gene TRBV19; a possible D gene is TRBD1 (6 bases). V was cut by 1 base and J by 5 bases, with 14 bases left in between. Germline CDR1 and CDR2: LNHDA and SQIVND (reference sequence). This CDR3 has 15 amino acids. CDR3 sequence (DNA): TGTGCCAGTAGTATAGCGGAGGGGGTACCTACTGAAGCTTTCTTT. Protein: CASSIAEGVPTEAFF.

In this sample, this clonotype turned up many times. The V and J genes are TRBV10-3 and TRBJ2-7; perhaps TRBD1 as D (6 bases). Germline V lookup: CDR1 ENHRY, CDR2 SYGVKD. V lost 4 bases, J lost 1 base, and 17 bases lay in between. The CDR3 spans 16 residues. The CDR3 DNA follows: TGTGCCATCAGTGGCCCCGGCCAGGGGAAGTCCTACGAGCAGTACTTC. Amino acid sequence: CAISGPGQGKSYEQYF.

V is TRBV4-1 and J is TRBJ1-5; D is possibly TRBD1 (6 bases). CDR3 length: 15 residues. Germline lookup yields CDR1 MGHRA and CDR2 YSYEKL. Trimming removed 4 bases at V and 5 bases at J, with 15 bases between. The DNA of the CDR3 is TGCGCCAGCAGCCCGTTGACAGGCCGGGATCAGCCCCAGCATTTT. This encodes CASSPLTGRDQPQHF.

In its sample, this clonotype was seen many times. The chain joins TRBV2 to TRBJ1-1; D gene ambiguous. Trimming cost V 6 bases and J 4 bases, with 9 bases left between them. Per germline, CDR1 SNHLY and CDR2 FYNNEI. This CDR3 is built from 12 residues. CDR3 sequence: CASRITITEAFF. The CDR3 DNA reads TGTGCCAGCAGGATAACGATCACTGAAGCTTTCTTT. Full variable domain (rest looked up from reference TRBV2 and TRBJ1-1): EPEVTQTPSHQVTQMGQEVILRCVPISNHLYFYWYRQILGQKVEFLVSFYNNEISEKSEIFDDQFSVERPDGSNFTLKIRSTKLEDSAMYFCASRITITEAFFGQGTRLTVV.